This paragraph covers one TCR beta chain sequence. Only in-frame clones appear in the TCRdb table, and some are missing; sequencing was by immunoSEQ multiplex PCR. The data hold over 130,000 clones, with more than 65% observed a single time. The sample belongs to a study of blood T cell repertoires in COVID-19. The V gene's germline CDR1 is MDHEN and CDR2 SYDVKM. CDR3 size: 16 residues. V lost 5 bases to trimming and J lost 3 bases, with 19 bases between them. The chain couples TRBV28 to TRBJ1-2; D call uncertain. Sequences were obtained from peripheral blood. This receptor was identified in a woman in her sixties with acute or convalescent COVID-19. DNA for the CDR3: TGTGCCAGCAGTAGCGAAGGTGAGAGGCGACACTATGGCTACACCTTC. Translated, it gives CASSSEGERRHYGYTF.